This entry features one TCR beta chain sequence. The entry originates in a study of shared clonotypes between healthy human individuals. Looked up from germline, CDR1 is ENHRY and CDR2 is SYGVKD. The V end lost 7 bases, the J end lost 1 base, and 7 bases lay between the germline ends. This CDR3 has 12 residues. The split of CD4+ cells yielded CD45RA+ naive and CD45RA-negative memory subsets. 200 to 250 ng DNA, around 30,000 T cell genomes, went into each sorted-subset replicate PCR. Sequenced by immunoSEQ multiplex PCR; TCRdb stores in-frame clones only, minus some. The profile shows over 1.4 million clones, roughly 96% of them singletons.

The J gene is TRBJ1-1, the V gene TRBV10-3; no firm D call. The sequence derives from a man aged 25-45 years in good health. The sample comprised naive CD4+ T cells sorted from blood. Subset in this sample: CD45RA+ positively selected. CDR3 in DNA: TGTGCCATCAACGACCAGAACACTGAAGCTTTCTTT. Its translation is CAINDQNTEAFF.